These 14 T cell receptor beta chains were all obtained from the same sample, sequenced in a study of control samples from healthy donors and cancer patients. Clones were sequenced by immunoSEQ multiplex PCR, and TCRdb holds only the in-frame ones, with some missing. This sample's table reports about 190,000 clones. Source material: blood. The receptors come from a woman aged 30 to 39 in good health.

The chain has TRBV9 and TRBJ2-2, with 9 positions matching TRBD2. Unmatched junction bases numbered 10, after V lost 0 bases and J lost 4 bases. CDR1 SGDLS and CDR2 YYNGEE come from the germline V gene. CDR3 length equals 18 residues. The CDR3 is CASSVDGGGAYRTGELFF. CDR3 bases: TGTGCCAGCAGCGTAGATGGCGGGGGGGCCTATCGCACCGGGGAGCTGTTTTTT.

Of note for this clone: In the same sample, other DNA sequences code for this CDR3. The chain is built from TRBV7-2 and TRBJ2-5; D is possibly TRBD1 (6 bases). Trimming cost V 0 bases and J 4 bases, with 6 bases left between them. Germline CDR1 is SGHTA and CDR2 is FQGNSA. The CDR3 is made up of 13 amino acids. CDR3 sequence (DNA): TGTGCCAGCAGCTTAGCAGGGGGAGAGACCCAGTACTTC. It translates to CASSLAGGETQYF.

The V gene is TRBV10-2, the J gene TRBJ2-5; 7 bases match TRBD2. The V segment lost 4 bases and the J segment 5 bases; nucleotides outside the gene matches: 4. The germline V gene encodes CDR1 WSHSY and CDR2 SAAADI. This CDR3 is built from 13 residues. The CDR3 DNA reads as TGCGCCAGCAGTGGGACTAGTGGCGAGACCCAGTACTTC. Its protein product is CASSGTSGETQYF.

The chain carries TRBV5-1 and TRBJ2-1; 7 bases map to TRBD2. Germline loops: CDR1 SGHRS, CDR2 YFSETQ. With V trimmed by 1 base and J by 3 bases, 1 base remained unmatched. The CDR3 sequence is 14 residues long. Written as DNA, the CDR3 is TGCGCCAGCAGCTTGTCGGGGGGCTACAATGAGCAGTTCTTC. The encoded protein is CASSLSGGYNEQFF.

The chain has TRBV7-2 and TRBJ1-3, with TRBD1 matching 7 bases. Germline CDR1 SGHTA, CDR2 FQGNSA. This CDR3 region has 15 residues. V dropped 5 bases and J dropped 3; count of bases not matched to a gene: 7. The CDR3 sequence: CASSPDRVGGNTIYF. The CDR3 DNA reads TGTGCCAGCAGCCCCGACAGGGTGGGTGGAAACACCATATATTTT.

The genes are TRBV10-3 and TRBJ2-2, with D tentatively TRBD1 or TRBD2 (5 bases each). Between the trimmed V and J ends, which lost 3 bases and 1 base, there was a span of 12 bases. The CDR3 runs 16 residues. Germline-derived CDR1 and CDR2 are ENHRY and SYGVKD. The CDR3: CAISEMGPQNTGELFF. The CDR3 region has the DNA TGTGCCATCAGTGAAATGGGACCTCAGAACACCGGGGAGCTGTTTTTT.

The rearrangement joins TRBV19 to TRBJ1-5; D unresolved. Germline V gives CDR1 LNHDA, CDR2 SQIVND (reference sequence). Trimming took 6 bases from V and 5 from J, leaving 17 bases between them. This CDR3 spans 15 amino acids. CDR3 residues: CASSPGWGADQPQHF. The CDR3 region has the DNA TGTGCCAGTAGCCCCGGGTGGGGAGCAGATCAGCCCCAGCATTTT.

CDR3 sequence reads: CASSLGGRVNTEAFF. CDR3 nucleotide sequence: TGTGCCAGCAGTTTGGGCGGCAGGGTGAACACTGAAGCTTTCTTT. V is TRBV28 and J is TRBJ1-1, with a weak D call TRBD1 (5 bases). This CDR3 has 15 amino acids. V dropped 3 bases and J dropped 0 bases, with 11 bases sitting between them. Germline V gene sequence: CDR1 MDHEN, CDR2 SYDVKM.

The chain joins TRBV5-1 to TRBJ1-2; 7 positions match TRBD1. The CDR3 runs 15 residues. V gave up 0 bases and J gave up 7 bases; unmatched junction bases: 9. CDR1 is SGHRS, CDR2 YFSETQ, per germline. The CDR3 loop reads CASSLASGGQVGYTF. The CDR3 DNA follows: TGCGCCAGCAGCTTGGCGTCAGGGGGGCAAGTTGGCTACACCTTC.

The chain joins TRBV28 to TRBJ2-3; the match to TRBD2 covers 9 bases. CDR1 and CDR2 from the germline V gene are MDHEN and SYDVKM. J gave up 2 bases and V 4 bases, and 10 bases lay outside the gene matches. This CDR3 region has 17 residues. The CDR3 loop is CASSSYPSGVFTDTQYF. CDR3 sequence (DNA): TGTGCCAGCAGTTCCTACCCTAGCGGGGTTTTCACAGATACGCAGTATTTT.

Remarks on this clone: Germline is not matched at one junction end, which may reflect a read error. The sample has other DNA sequences that encode this CDR3 too. This rearrangement joins TRBV7-2 to TRBJ1-6; D unresolved. CDR3 length: 16 residues. Germline lookup yields CDR1 SGHTA and CDR2 FQGNSA. CDR3 sequence (DNA): TGTGCCAGCAGCTTAGGTGCAGGTTGGGGTGGTTCACCCCTCCATTTT. This sequence encodes CASSLGAGWGGSPLHF. The variable domain in full, with the rest retrieved from reference TRBV7-2 and TRBJ1-6, is GAGVSQSPSNKVTEKGKDVELRCDPISGHTALYWYRQSLGQGLEFLIYFQGNSAPDKSGLPSDRFSAERTGGSVSTLTIQRTQQEDSAVYLCASSLGAGWGGSPLHFGNGTRLTVT.

V gene TRBV5-6 combines with J gene TRBJ1-2; no clear D. The CDR3 spans 13 residues. Germline V CDR1 and CDR2: SGHDT, YYEEEE. V gave up 1 base and J gave up 5 bases, with 9 bases separating them. CDR3: CASSLSLGYGYTF. The CDR3 DNA sequence: TGTGCCAGCAGCTTGTCGCTGGGATATGGCTACACCTTC.

This chain uses TRBV11-2 with TRBJ1-1, with D hard to call. V was cut by 5 bases and J by 4 bases, with 11 bases left in between. The CDR3 runs to 13 residues. Germline values: CDR1 SGHAT, CDR2 FQNNGV. In nucleotides, the CDR3 is TGTGCCAGCAGCCGGTCTCGGGGCACTGAAGCTTTCTTT. Residues: CASSRSRGTEAFF.

This rearrangement joins TRBV4-3 to TRBJ2-6, with D uncertain. This CDR3 comprises 17 residues. V shed 1 base and J shed 2 bases, with 12 bases lying between them. Per germline, CDR1 LGHNA and CDR2 YSLEER. The CDR3 loop is CASSQGGFGAGANVLTF. CDR3 in DNA: TGCGCCAGCAGCCAAGGGGGTTTCGGTGCTGGGGCCAACGTCCTGACTTTC.